Listed below are T cell receptor beta chains from one sample, sequenced in a study of blood T cell repertoires in COVID-19. The data were produced by immunoSEQ multiplex PCR, yet TCRdb's version contains in-frame clones alone and is incomplete. The data show roughly 300,000 clones, with more than 75% seen just once and under 3% held by the top ten. Sequenced input: PBMCs or T cells enriched from blood (not recorded which). These receptors were taken from a woman aged 40 to 50 with acute COVID-19. CDR3s include the opening cysteine and the closing phenylalanine or tryptophan.

v_gene,j_gene,CDR3aa
TRBV11-3,TRBJ2-1,CASSFDRLRNEQFF
TRBV5-6,TRBJ1-4,CASRLTGDGEKLFF
TRBV29-1,TRBJ1-2,CSVDGRGAPNYGYTF
TRBV6-6,TRBJ2-7,CASRRTQDDSYEQYF
TRBV18,TRBJ1-6,CASSPRADRNSPLHF
TRBV18,TRBJ1-2,CASSRIVGRANYGYTF
TRBV5-1,TRBJ2-2,CASSLDRVGTGELFF
TRBV12-3/TRBV12-4,TRBJ1-2,CASSLEPYGYTF
TRBV2,TRBJ1-2,CASKLVTGHYTF
TRBV30,TRBJ1-6,CAWSVKYSPLHF
TRBV20-1,TRBJ2-7,CSARITYQQYF
TRBV12-3/TRBV12-4,TRBJ1-2,CASSLNRATRYTF
TRBV11-3,TRBJ2-5,CASSSGLAGGETQYF
TRBV12-3/TRBV12-4,TRBJ2-2,CASSFGSGELFF
TRBV30,TRBJ1-4,CAWSPRRGGEKLFF
TRBV18,TRBJ1-1,CASSPSGDEAFF
TRBV3-1/TRBV3-2,TRBJ1-3,CASSQVGTGRNTIYF
TRBV5-1,TRBJ2-1,CASSLDSPAGNEQFF
TRBV6-1,TRBJ2-6,CASSEYNSGANVLTF
TRBV6-1,TRBJ2-2,CASSERDKNTGELFF
TRBV7-7,TRBJ2-1,CASSLEPAGGSNEQFF
TRBV10-3,TRBJ2-5,CAIGHLGFGETQYF
TRBV4-1,TRBJ1-5,CASSLRQGGQPQHF
TRBV9,TRBJ2-1,CASSTRSRGNEQFF
TRBV7-9,TRBJ2-1,CASSSIGERNEQFF
TRBV2,TRBJ2-1,CASSEEGTGADEQFF
TRBV9,TRBJ1-2,CASSPRQGYYGYTF
TRBV2,TRBJ1-6,CASSIRDRGNSPLHF